The 9 T cell receptor beta chains listed next were all sequenced from one sample in a study of OX40 agonist ivuxolimab in advanced cancers. Produced via immunoSEQ multiplex PCR; TCRdb's table is partial and in-frame only. The data contain fewer than 40,000 clones, approximately 89% of them singletons. The specimen was CD4+ or CD8+ T cells sorted from blood, collected in a trial of the OX40 agonist ivuxolimab. These receptors all stem from an adult with an advanced solid tumor such as melanoma, head and neck, liver or kidney cancer.

The chain carries TRBV5-6 and TRBJ2-2; 12 nucleotides agree with TRBD2. Looked up from germline, CDR1 is SGHDT and CDR2 is YYEEEE. This CDR3 region has 17 residues. J lost 1 base, V lost 4 bases, and 5 bases had no gene match. CDR3 DNA: TGTGCCAGCAGCCCCGGACTAGCGGGAAAGAACACCGGGGAGCTGTTTTTT. Encoded protein: CASSPGLAGKNTGELFF.

This chain's CDR3 is CASSVGQVSSPLHF. As DNA, the CDR3 is TGTGCCAGCAGCGTTGGGCAGGTTTCTTCACCCCTCCACTTT. The gene calls are TRBV9 and TRBJ1-6, with no clear D. CDR3 length: 14 amino acids. The V and J ends lost 2 bases and 9 bases respectively, with 12 bases between them. Per the germline V gene, CDR1 is SGDLS and CDR2 is YYNGEE.

The chain combines TRBV7-2 with TRBJ2-3; D gene ambiguous. Deletions cut 2 bases from V and 2 bases from J, with 5 bases between. The germline gives CDR1 SGHTA, CDR2 FQGNSA. This CDR3 is 13 amino acids long. CDR3 in amino acids: CASSLYYTDTQYF. CDR3 in DNA: TGTGCCAGCAGCTTATACTACACAGATACGCAGTATTTT.

This chain joins TRBV6-6 and TRBJ2-4; the match to TRBD2 covers 14 bases. The V segment lost 6 bases and the J segment 8 bases; nucleotides outside the gene matches: 9. CDR1 is MNHNY and CDR2 is SVGAGI in the germline V gene (reference sequence). CDR3 length: 16 amino acids. The CDR3 DNA reads TGTGCCAGCAGCCGAAGACTAGCGGGGGGGCCCGACATTCAGTACTTC. This translates into CASSRRLAGGPDIQYF.

This chain uses TRBV28 with TRBJ1-2; 9 bases map to TRBD1. The CDR3 is made up of 13 amino acids. V lost 6 bases to trimming and J lost 6 bases; unmatched junction nucleotides: 5. Germline V CDR1 and CDR2: MDHEN, SYDVKM. The CDR3 DNA reads as TGTGCCAGCAGGTACCGGGACAGGGATGGCTACACCTTC. This codes for CASRYRDRDGYTF.

The sample holds one count of this clone. The chain employs TRBV28 and TRBJ2-3, with TRBD1 as a possible D gene (6 bases). The ends were cut back, 5 bases at V and 6 bases at J, with 18 bases in the middle. Germline V gene data show CDR1 as MDHEN and CDR2 as SYDVKM. This CDR3 is built from 15 residues. CDR3 residues: CASSVPGAATDTQYF. CDR3 DNA sequence: TGTGCCAGCAGTGTACCAGGGGCCGCTACGGATACGCAGTATTTT.

This rearrangement joins TRBV5-1 to TRBJ1-2; D unresolved. This CDR3 region has 12 residues. V was trimmed by 8 bases and J by 4 bases, leaving 12 bases between them. Looked up from germline, CDR1 is SGHRS and CDR2 is YFSETQ. CDR3 sequence (DNA): TGCGCCAGGCCCCGGGTTGCCTATGGCTACACCTTC. This translates into CARPRVAYGYTF.

The CDR3, as DNA: TGTGCCAGCAGCCGAAACTCAGTGGACACTGAAGCTTTCTTT. Translated: CASSRNSVDTEAFF. The genes are TRBV7-6 and TRBJ1-1; the D is unclear. CDR3 length: 14 residues. Looked up from germline, CDR1 is SGHVS and CDR2 is FNYEAQ. V was clipped by 5 bases and J by 3 bases, with 13 bases between them.

This clone was counted once. The genes are TRBV29-1 and TRBJ1-1; weak D call: TRBD1 (5 bases). The CDR3 totals 13 residues. The germline V and J ends were trimmed by 5 bases and 6 bases, with 16 bases remaining between them. CDR1 is SQVTM and CDR2 is ANQGSEA in the germline V gene. CDR3 region: CSVLEGLGAEAFF. CDR3 DNA: TGCAGCGTTCTTGAGGGGCTTGGGGCTGAAGCTTTCTTT.